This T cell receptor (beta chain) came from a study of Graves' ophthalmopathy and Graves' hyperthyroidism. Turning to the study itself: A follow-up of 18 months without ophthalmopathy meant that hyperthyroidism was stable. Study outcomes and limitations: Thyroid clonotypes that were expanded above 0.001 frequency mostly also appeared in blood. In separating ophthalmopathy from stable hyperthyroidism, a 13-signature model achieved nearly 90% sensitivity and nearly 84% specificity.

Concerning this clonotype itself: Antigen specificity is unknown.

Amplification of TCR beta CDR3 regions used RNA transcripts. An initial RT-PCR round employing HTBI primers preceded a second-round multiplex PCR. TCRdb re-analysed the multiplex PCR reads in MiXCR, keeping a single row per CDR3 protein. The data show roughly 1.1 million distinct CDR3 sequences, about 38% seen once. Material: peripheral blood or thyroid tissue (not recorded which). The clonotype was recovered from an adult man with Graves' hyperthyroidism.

In DNA, the CDR3 is TGTGCCAGCAGCGGTAGACAGGGGAACGAGCAGTACTTC. Translating gives CASSGRQGNEQYF. The J gene is TRBJ2-7, the V gene TRBV11-3; 8 positions agree with TRBD1. The length of the CDR3 is 13 residues. The J segment lost 5 bases and the V segment lost 5 bases, leaving 5 bases of the junction unmatched. Germline lookup yields CDR1 SGHNT and CDR2 YENEEA.